The T cell receptor beta chain under discussion was sequenced for a study of blood T cell repertoires in COVID-19. Overall study context: In each case, the material was cDNA or gDNA derived from T cells, B-cell-depleted T cells, or PBMCs.

Here immunoSEQ multiplex PCR was the method, and the copy in TCRdb shows in-frame clones only, minus some. The table shows about 160,000 clones, with roughly 85% occurring only once. Per germline, CDR1 KGHSH and CDR2 LQKENI. This CDR3 is 17 amino acids long. J gave up 3 bases and V 3 bases, and 11 bases lay outside the gene matches. This chain links TRBV18 with TRBJ2-7, with 10 bases that match TRBD1. This clonotype was obtained from a human donor with acute or convalescent COVID-19. The donor label of this sample is uncertain. The sequencing input was peripheral blood. The CDR3: CASSPITSDRGFYEQYF. The CDR3 nucleotides are TGTGCCAGCTCACCTATAACTTCGGACAGGGGGTTCTACGAGCAGTACTTC.